This T cell receptor (beta chain) is from a study of T-cell memory formation after mild COVID-19. Broader study findings: Some clones that responded turned up in pre-infection memory, which suggests that cross-reactive memory joined in. Among contracting clones, CD4+ were mainly CM/EM and CD8+ enriched in EMRA.

This clonotype occurred a few times. Its specificity is unknown. TCR alpha and TCR beta cDNA libraries carrying sample barcodes and UMIs came from 5'RACE with constant-segment primers. Via MiXCR, TCRdb re-called the 5' RACE reads, giving one row per CDR3 protein. The data contain about 360,000 distinct CDR3 sequences, under 15% of them singletons. The V and J ends lost 5 bases and 6 bases, in that order; junction bases with no gene match: 5. Germline CDR1 and CDR2: SGHRS and YFSETQ. The CDR3 is made up of 13 amino acids. V and J are TRBV5-1 and TRBJ1-2; TRBD1 agrees at 9 bases. Sequenced sample: PBMCs or a T cell subset sorted from them (not recorded which). The clonotype comes from a man aged 18 to 30 who had mild COVID-19 (a few samples of this study predate the infection). Cell type and time point are not known. CDR3 sequence reads: CASSTGTGNGYTF. In nucleotides, the CDR3 is TGCGCCAGCAGTACCGGGACAGGGAATGGCTACACCTTC.